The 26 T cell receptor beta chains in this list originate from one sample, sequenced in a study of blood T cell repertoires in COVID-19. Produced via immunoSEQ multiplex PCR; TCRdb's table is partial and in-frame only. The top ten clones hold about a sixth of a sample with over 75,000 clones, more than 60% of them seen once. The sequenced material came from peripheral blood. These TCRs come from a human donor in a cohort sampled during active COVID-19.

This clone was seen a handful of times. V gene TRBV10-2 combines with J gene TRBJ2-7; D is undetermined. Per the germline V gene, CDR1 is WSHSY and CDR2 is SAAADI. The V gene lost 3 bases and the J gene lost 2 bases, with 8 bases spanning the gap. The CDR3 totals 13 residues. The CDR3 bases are TGCGCCAGCAGTGACGTAACTGCCTACGAGCAGTACGTC. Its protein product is CASSDVTAYEQYV.

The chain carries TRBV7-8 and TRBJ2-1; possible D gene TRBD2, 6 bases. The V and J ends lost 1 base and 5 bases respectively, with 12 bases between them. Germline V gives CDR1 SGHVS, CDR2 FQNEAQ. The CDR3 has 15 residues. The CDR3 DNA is TGTGCCAGCAGCTTAGGTCATACGGGGGACAATGAGCAGTTCTTC. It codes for CASSLGHTGDNEQFF.

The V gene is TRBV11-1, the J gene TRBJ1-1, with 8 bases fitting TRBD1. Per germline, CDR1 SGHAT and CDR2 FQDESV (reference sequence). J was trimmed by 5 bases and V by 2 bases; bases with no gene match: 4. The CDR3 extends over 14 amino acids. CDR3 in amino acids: CASSLYRGRTEAFF. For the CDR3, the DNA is TGTGCCAGCAGCTTATACAGGGGGAGGACTGAAGCTTTCTTT.

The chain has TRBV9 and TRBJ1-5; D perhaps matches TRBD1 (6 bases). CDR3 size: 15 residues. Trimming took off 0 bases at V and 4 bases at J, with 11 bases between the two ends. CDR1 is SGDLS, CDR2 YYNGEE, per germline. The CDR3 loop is CASSVDPRGNQPQHF. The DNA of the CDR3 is TGTGCCAGCAGCGTAGACCCCAGGGGAAATCAGCCCCAGCATTTT.

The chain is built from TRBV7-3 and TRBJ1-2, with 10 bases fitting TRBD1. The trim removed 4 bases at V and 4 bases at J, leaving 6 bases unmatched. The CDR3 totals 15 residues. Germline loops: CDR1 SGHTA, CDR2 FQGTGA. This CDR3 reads CASSSGTGDIYGYTF. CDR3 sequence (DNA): TGTGCCAGCAGCTCCGGGACAGGGGATATCTATGGCTACACCTTC. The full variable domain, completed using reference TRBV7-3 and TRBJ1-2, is GAGVSQTPSNKVTEKGKYVELRCDPISGHTALYWYRQSLGQGPEFLIYFQGTGAADDSGLPNDRFFAVRPEGSVSTLKIQRTERGDSAVYLCASSSGTGDIYGYTFGSGTRLTVV.

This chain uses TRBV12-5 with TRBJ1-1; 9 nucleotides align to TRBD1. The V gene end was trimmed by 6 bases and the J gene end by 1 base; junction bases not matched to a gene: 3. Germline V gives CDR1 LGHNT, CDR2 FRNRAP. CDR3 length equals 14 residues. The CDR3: CASGLDRGNTEAFF. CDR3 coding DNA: TGTGCTAGTGGCCTGGACAGGGGGAACACTGAAGCTTTCTTT.

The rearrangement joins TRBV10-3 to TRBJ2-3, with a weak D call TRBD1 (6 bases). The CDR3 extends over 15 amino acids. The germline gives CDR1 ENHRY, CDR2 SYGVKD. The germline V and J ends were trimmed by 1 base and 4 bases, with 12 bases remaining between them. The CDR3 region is CAISEFPGVADTQYF. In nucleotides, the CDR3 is TGTGCCATCAGTGAGTTTCCAGGGGTCGCAGATACGCAGTATTTT.

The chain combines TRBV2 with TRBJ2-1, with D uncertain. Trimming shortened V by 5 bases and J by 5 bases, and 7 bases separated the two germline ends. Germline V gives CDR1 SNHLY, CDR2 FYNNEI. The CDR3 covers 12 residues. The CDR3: CASSFADNEQFF. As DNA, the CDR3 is TGTGCCAGCAGTTTCGCGGACAATGAGCAGTTCTTC. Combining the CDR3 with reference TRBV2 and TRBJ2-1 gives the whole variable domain EPEVTQTPSHQVTQMGQEVILRCVPISNHLYFYWYRQILGQKVEFLVSFYNNEISEKSEIFDDQFSVERPDGSNFTLKIRSTKLEDSAMYFCASSFADNEQFFGPGTRLTVL.

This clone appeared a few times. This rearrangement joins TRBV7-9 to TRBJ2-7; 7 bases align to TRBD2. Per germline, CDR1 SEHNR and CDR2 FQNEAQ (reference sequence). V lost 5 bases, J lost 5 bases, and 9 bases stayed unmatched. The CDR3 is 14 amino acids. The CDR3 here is CASSPRLAPHEQYF. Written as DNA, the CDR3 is TGTGCCAGCAGCCCGCGACTAGCCCCCCACGAGCAGTACTTC.

The CDR3 loop is CASSLTGGPNEQFF. In DNA, the CDR3 is TGTGCCAGCAGCTTAACGGGAGGGCCTAATGAGCAGTTCTTC. The V gene is TRBV7-9, the J gene TRBJ2-1; 8 bases map to TRBD2. This CDR3 is 14 amino acids long. After removal of 2 bases from V and 7 bases from J, the junction contained 4 bases not matched to a gene. Germline V gene lookup returns CDR1 SEHNR and CDR2 FQNEAQ (reference sequence).

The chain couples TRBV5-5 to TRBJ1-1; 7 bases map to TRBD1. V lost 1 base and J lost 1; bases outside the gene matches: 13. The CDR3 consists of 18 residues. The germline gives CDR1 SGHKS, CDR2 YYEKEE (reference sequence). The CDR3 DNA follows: TGTGCCAGCAGCTTGCTTGGCCCAGGACAGGTACCGAACACTGAAGCTTTCTTT. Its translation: CASSLLGPGQVPNTEAFF. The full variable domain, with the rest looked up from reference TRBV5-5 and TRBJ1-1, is DAGVTQSPTHLIKTRGQQVTLRCSPISGHKSVSWYQQVLGQGPQFIFQYYEKEERGRGNFPDRFSARQFPNYSSELNVNALLLGDSALYLCASSLLGPGQVPNTEAFFGQGTRLTVV.

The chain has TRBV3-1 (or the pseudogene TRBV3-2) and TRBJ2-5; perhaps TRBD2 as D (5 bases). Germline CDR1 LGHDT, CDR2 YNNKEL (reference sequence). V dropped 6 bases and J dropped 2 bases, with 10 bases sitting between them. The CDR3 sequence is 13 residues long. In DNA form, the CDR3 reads TGTGCCAGCAGGGAGGCGGGTCAAGAGACCCAGTACTTC. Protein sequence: CASREAGQETQYF.

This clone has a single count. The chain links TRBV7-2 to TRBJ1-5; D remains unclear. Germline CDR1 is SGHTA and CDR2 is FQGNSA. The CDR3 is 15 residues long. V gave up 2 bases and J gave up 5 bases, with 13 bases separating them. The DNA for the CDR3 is TGTGCCAGCAGCTTATATAGTTCTGGAGATCAGCCCCAGCATTTT. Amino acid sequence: CASSLYSSGDQPQHF.

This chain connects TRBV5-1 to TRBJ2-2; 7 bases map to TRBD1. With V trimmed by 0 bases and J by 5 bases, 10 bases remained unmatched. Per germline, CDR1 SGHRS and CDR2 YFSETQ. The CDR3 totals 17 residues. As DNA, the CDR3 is TGCGCCAGCAGCTTGGCCCGCCAGGGGGAAGGAACCGGGGAGCTGTTTTTT. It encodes CASSLARQGEGTGELFF.

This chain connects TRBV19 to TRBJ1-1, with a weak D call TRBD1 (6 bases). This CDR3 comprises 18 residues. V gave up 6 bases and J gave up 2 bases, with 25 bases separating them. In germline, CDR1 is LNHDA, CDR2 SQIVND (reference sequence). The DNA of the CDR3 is TGTGCCAGTAGGAAGGGGATGGGGAAAGGACAGCTTAACACTGAAGCTTTCTTT. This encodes CASRKGMGKGQLNTEAFF. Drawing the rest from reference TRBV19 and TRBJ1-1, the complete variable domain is DGGITQSPKYLFRKEGQNVTLSCEQNLNHDAMYWYRQDPGQGLRLIYYSQIVNDFQKGDIAEGYSVSREKKESFPLTVTSAQKNPTAFYLCASRKGMGKGQLNTEAFFGQGTRLTVV.

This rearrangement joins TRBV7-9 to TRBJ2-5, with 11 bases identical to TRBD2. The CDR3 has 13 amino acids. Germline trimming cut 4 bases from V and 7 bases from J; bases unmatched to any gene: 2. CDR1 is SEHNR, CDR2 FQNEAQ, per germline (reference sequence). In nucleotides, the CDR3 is TGTGCCAGCAGCTCTGGACTAGCGGGGACCCAGTACTTC. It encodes CASSSGLAGTQYF.

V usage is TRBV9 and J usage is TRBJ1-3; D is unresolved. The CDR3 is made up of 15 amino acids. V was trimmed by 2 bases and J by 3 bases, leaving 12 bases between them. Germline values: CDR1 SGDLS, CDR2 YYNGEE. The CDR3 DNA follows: TGTGCCAGCAGCGTTGACTCGGGGAGTGGAAACACCATATATTTT. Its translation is CASSVDSGSGNTIYF.

The CDR3 DNA follows: TGTGCCAGCAGCCCCCAAGGGAGGGAGTGGAGCAATCAGCCCCAGCATTTT. Its translation is CASSPQGREWSNQPQHF. The chain is built from TRBV9 and TRBJ1-5; no clear D. The CDR3 loop spans 17 amino acids. Germline values: CDR1 SGDLS, CDR2 YYNGEE. Deletions cut 4 bases from V and 1 base from J, with 18 bases between. Filled out from reference TRBV9 and TRBJ1-5, the complete variable domain reads DSGVTQTPKHLITATGQRVTLRCSPRSGDLSVYWYQQSLDQGLQFLIQYYNGEERAKGNILERFSAQQFPDLHSELNLSSLELGDSALYFCASSPQGREWSNQPQHFGDGTRLSIL.

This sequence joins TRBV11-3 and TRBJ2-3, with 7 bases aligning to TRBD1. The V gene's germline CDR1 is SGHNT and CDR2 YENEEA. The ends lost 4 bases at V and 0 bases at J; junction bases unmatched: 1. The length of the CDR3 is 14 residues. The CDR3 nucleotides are TGTGCCAGCAGCTACAGGGGAAGCACAGATACGCAGTATTTT. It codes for CASSYRGSTDTQYF. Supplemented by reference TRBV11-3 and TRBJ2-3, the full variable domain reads EAGVVQSPRYKIIEKKQPVAFWCNPISGHNTLYWYLQNLGQGPELLIRYENEEAVDDSQLPKDRFSAERLKGVDSTLKIQPAELGDSAVYLCASSYRGSTDTQYFGPGTRLTVL.

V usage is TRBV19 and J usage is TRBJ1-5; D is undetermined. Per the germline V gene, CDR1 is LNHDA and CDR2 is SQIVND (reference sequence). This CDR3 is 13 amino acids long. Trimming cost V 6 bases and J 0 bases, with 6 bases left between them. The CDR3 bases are TGTGCCAGTAGGGGCCATAGCAATCAGCCCCAGCATTTT. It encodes CASRGHSNQPQHF. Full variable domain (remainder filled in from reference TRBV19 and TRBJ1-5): DGGITQSPKYLFRKEGQNVTLSCEQNLNHDAMYWYRQDPGQGLRLIYYSQIVNDFQKGDIAEGYSVSREKKESFPLTVTSAQKNPTAFYLCASRGHSNQPQHFGDGTRLSIL.

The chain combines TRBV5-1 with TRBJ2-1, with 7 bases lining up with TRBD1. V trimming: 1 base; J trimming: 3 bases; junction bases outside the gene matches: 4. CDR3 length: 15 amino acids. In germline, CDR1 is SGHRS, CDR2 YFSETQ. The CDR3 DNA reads TGCGCCAGCAGCTTGTTGTCAGGGGGCTACAATGAGCAGTTCTTC. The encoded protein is CASSLLSGGYNEQFF.

The CDR3 DNA reads TGTGCCAGCAGCCTAGGAGCTGGCGAGCAGTACGTC. Its protein is CASSLGAGEQYV. The V and J genes are TRBV3-1 (or the pseudogene TRBV3-2) and TRBJ2-7; D unclear. Trimming removed 4 bases at V and 6 bases at J, with 10 bases between. This CDR3 spans 12 amino acids. The germline V gene has CDR1 LGHDT and CDR2 YNNKEL (reference sequence).

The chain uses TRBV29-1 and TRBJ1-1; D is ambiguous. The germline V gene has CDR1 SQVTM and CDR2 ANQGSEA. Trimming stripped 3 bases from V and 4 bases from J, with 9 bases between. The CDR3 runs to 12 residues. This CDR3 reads CSVDRPVTEAFF. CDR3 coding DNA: TGCAGCGTTGACAGGCCGGTCACTGAAGCTTTCTTT.

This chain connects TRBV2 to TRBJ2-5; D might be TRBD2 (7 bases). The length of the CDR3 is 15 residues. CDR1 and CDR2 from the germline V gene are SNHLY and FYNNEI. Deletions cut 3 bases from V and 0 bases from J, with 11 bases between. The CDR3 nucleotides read TGTGCCAGCAGTGAGACGGGGGGCAACCAAGAGACCCAGTACTTC. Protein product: CASSETGGNQETQYF.

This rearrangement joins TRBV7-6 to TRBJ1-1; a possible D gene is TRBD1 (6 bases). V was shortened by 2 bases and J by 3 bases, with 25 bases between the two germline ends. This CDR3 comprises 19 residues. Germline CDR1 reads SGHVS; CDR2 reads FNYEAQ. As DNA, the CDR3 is TGTGCCAGCAGCTTAAACCCTGTAGCGGGGGGCATTTTAGACACTGAAGCTTTCTTT. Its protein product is CASSLNPVAGGILDTEAFF.

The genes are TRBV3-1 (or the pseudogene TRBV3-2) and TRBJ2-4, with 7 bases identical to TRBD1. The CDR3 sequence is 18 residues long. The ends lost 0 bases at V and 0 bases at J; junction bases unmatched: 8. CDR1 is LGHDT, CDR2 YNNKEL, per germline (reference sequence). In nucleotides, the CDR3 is TGTGCCAGCAGCCAAGATTCCAGTAGGGGGCGAGCCAAAAACATTCAGTACTTC. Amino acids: CASSQDSSRGRAKNIQYF.